The 20 T cell receptor beta chains presented below share a single source sample, sequenced in a study of blood T cell repertoires in COVID-19. Sequencing used immunoSEQ multiplex PCR; TCRdb keeps in-frame clones, though not all of them. The sample shows roughly 87,000 clones, 85% to 90% of them seen only once. Sequencing used peripheral blood. The source is a woman of 80 years or more with active COVID-19.

V is TRBV15 and J is TRBJ2-2, with 8 nucleotides matching TRBD2. V lost 6 bases to trimming and J lost 5 bases; unmatched junction nucleotides: 8. The CDR3 length is 15 residues. Germline loops: CDR1 LNHNV, CDR2 YYDKDF (reference sequence). CDR3: CATSRAGVRTGELFF. CDR3 bases: TGTGCCACCAGTCGAGCGGGAGTCCGAACCGGGGAGCTGTTTTTT.

This clone has only one observation. The chain couples TRBV7-8 to TRBJ1-2, with 8 bases that match TRBD1. Germline V CDR1 and CDR2: SGHVS, FQNEAQ. The junction had 8 bases not matched to a gene; V was cut back by 3 bases and J by 5 bases. This CDR3 has 15 amino acids. The CDR3 sequence is CASSFETGAGYGYTF. The CDR3 region has the DNA TGTGCCAGCAGCTTCGAGACAGGGGCGGGGTATGGCTACACCTTC.

This chain uses TRBV29-1 with TRBJ1-2; no firm D call. V was pared by 7 bases and J by 8 bases, with 17 bases between. CDR1 and CDR2 (germline): SQVTM, ANQGSEA. The CDR3 has 12 residues. The CDR3 DNA reads as TGCAGCGATCGTAAGGGAGATGGGGGCTACACCTTC. As protein: CSDRKGDGGYTF.

This chain connects TRBV19 to TRBJ2-5; 7 nucleotides agree with TRBD1. The CDR3 is 15 amino acids. Per the germline V gene, CDR1 is LNHDA and CDR2 is SQIVND (reference sequence). J was trimmed by 0 bases and V by 4 bases; bases with no gene match: 5. The DNA of the CDR3 is TGTGCCAGTAGTACACCGGACAGGAACCAAGAGACCCAGTACTTC. Translated: CASSTPDRNQETQYF.

The chain has TRBV28 and TRBJ2-7; D gene ambiguous. V dropped 3 bases and J dropped 7 bases, with 13 bases sitting between them. The CDR3 length is 13 residues. Germline lookup yields CDR1 MDHEN and CDR2 SYDVKM. The CDR3 loop is CASSFGQAREQYF. CDR3 nucleotide sequence: TGTGCCAGCAGTTTCGGCCAGGCCAGAGAGCAGTACTTC.

The V and J genes are TRBV5-5 and TRBJ2-5; perhaps TRBD2 as D (6 bases). V was clipped by 5 bases and J by 5 bases, with 13 bases between them. This CDR3 has 13 amino acids. Germline V gene sequence: CDR1 SGHKS, CDR2 YYEKEE (reference sequence). CDR3 amino acids: CASRSGGRETQYF. The CDR3 DNA sequence: TGTGCCAGCAGGTCAGGAGGGAGGGAGACCCAGTACTTC.

This chain links TRBV14 with TRBJ2-5, with D possibly being TRBD2 (6 bases). Deletions cut 6 bases from V and 7 bases from J, with 18 bases between. The CDR3 sequence is 14 residues long. Germline V gives CDR1 SGHDN, CDR2 FVKESK. CDR3 sequence (DNA): TGTGCCAGCAGTGTCGCTGGGGCCGGGGGGACCCAGTACTTC. Protein sequence: CASSVAGAGGTQYF.

The rearrangement uses TRBV6-6 and TRBJ2-4, with 8 bases that match TRBD1. In germline, CDR1 is MNHNY, CDR2 SVGAGI (reference sequence). This CDR3 spans 13 amino acids. V gave up 6 bases and J gave up 8 bases; unmatched junction bases: 6. The CDR3 DNA reads TGTGCCAGCAGCGGACAGGGCGGAGACATTCAGTACTTC. This codes for CASSGQGGDIQYF.

V and J are TRBV28 and TRBJ2-7; TRBD2 might be the D (6 bases). CDR3 length: 14 amino acids. The ends were cut back, 6 bases at V and 2 bases at J, with 14 bases in the middle. Germline V gene lookup returns CDR1 MDHEN and CDR2 SYDVKM. Here the CDR3 DNA reads TGTGCCAGCAGCACTATAGCGGTAGCCTACGAGCAGTACTTC. Protein sequence: CASSTIAVAYEQYF.

V usage is TRBV7-2 and J usage is TRBJ1-5; D might be TRBD1 (5 bases). Trimming cost V 5 bases and J 7 bases, with 24 bases left between them. Germline-derived CDR1 and CDR2 are SGHTA and FQGNSA. The CDR3 is 17 amino acids. The CDR3 here is CASSASGRVTRGQPQHF. DNA of the CDR3: TGTGCCAGCAGCGCTAGCGGACGGGTCACGAGGGGCCAGCCCCAGCATTTT.

The V gene is TRBV20-1, the J gene TRBJ1-2; D is ambiguous. The CDR3 is 11 amino acids. Germline V lookup: CDR1 DFQATT, CDR2 SNEGSKA (reference sequence). V lost 5 bases to trimming and J lost 11 bases, with 15 bases between them. The CDR3 loop reads CSAEPPGGYTF. CDR3 sequence (DNA): TGCAGTGCTGAACCCCCGGGCGGGTACACCTTC.

As DNA, the CDR3 is TGTGCCAGCAGTTTACTAGCGGGAGATCCGGTAGATACGCAGTATTTT. Its translation: CASSLLAGDPVDTQYF. The J gene is TRBJ2-3, the V gene TRBV28; 10 bases map to TRBD2. Trimming took 2 bases from V and 5 from J; bases not matched to a gene: 7. This CDR3 contains 16 residues. CDR1 and CDR2 from the germline V gene are MDHEN and SYDVKM.

This clone occurred a few times. The V call is TRBV7-3, the J call TRBJ2-1; no clear D gene. Germline V CDR1 and CDR2: SGHTA, FQGTGA. Trimming stripped 2 bases from V and 6 bases from J, with 8 bases between. The CDR3 covers 13 residues. This CDR3 is CASSLSPGNEQFF. CDR3 sequence (DNA): TGTGCCAGCAGCTTATCGCCGGGCAATGAGCAGTTCTTC.

The chain has TRBV7-9 and TRBJ1-1; TRBD1 agrees at 9 bases. Germline values: CDR1 SEHNR, CDR2 FQNEAQ (reference sequence). The CDR3 runs 13 residues. J gave up 5 bases and V 11 bases, and 9 bases lay outside the gene matches. The CDR3 spells CAGTNRGQTEAFF. DNA for the CDR3: TGTGCCGGAACGAACAGGGGGCAAACTGAAGCTTTCTTT.

The rearrangement uses TRBV5-6 and TRBJ2-7, with D perhaps TRBD2 (6 bases). Germline-derived CDR1 and CDR2 are SGHDT and YYEEEE. This CDR3 spans 14 amino acids. V was pared by 4 bases and J by 0 bases, with 11 bases between. The DNA of the CDR3 is TGTGCCAGCAGCCCTCCCGGGAGCTCCTACGAGCAGTACTTC. Translated, it gives CASSPPGSSYEQYF. Complete variable domain (other parts from reference TRBV5-6 and TRBJ2-7): DAGVTQSPTHLIKTRGQQVTLRCSPKSGHDTVSWYQQALGQGPQFIFQYYEEEERQRGNFPDRFSGHQFPNYSSELNVNALLLGDSALYLCASSPPGSSYEQYFGPGTRLTVT.

This chain joins TRBV11-3 and TRBJ2-3, with D possibly matching TRBD2 (7 bases). This CDR3 has 13 residues. The V gene lost 6 bases and the J gene lost 7 bases, with 14 bases spanning the gap. CDR1 is SGHNT, CDR2 YENEEA, per germline. Written as DNA, the CDR3 is TGTGCCAGCAGTTCCCCGGGGGGCAATACGCAGTATTTT. It yields the protein CASSSPGGNTQYF.

The table lists this clone with a few counts. The V gene is TRBV28, the J gene TRBJ2-7, with D possibly TRBD2 on 7 matching bases. The CDR3 consists of 14 residues. CDR1 is MDHEN and CDR2 is SYDVKM in the germline V gene. V lost 5 bases and J 3 bases, leaving 14 bases between the germline ends. This CDR3 is CASSPSGQSYEQYF. The CDR3 bases are TGTGCCAGCAGTCCTAGCGGACAGAGCTACGAGCAGTACTTC.

This rearrangement joins TRBV19 to TRBJ2-3, with 7 bases identical to TRBD2. Germline CDR1 is LNHDA and CDR2 is SQIVND (reference sequence). CDR3 length equals 15 residues. Trimming took 11 bases from V and 5 from J; bases not matched to a gene: 16. The CDR3 sequence is CASRTFGLVGDTQYF. The CDR3 coding sequence is TGTGCCTCGAGGACTTTTGGACTAGTAGGAGATACGCAGTATTTT.

This clone showed up just a few times. The chain recombines TRBV2 with TRBJ2-7; 10 nucleotides match TRBD2. With V trimmed by 0 bases and J by 0 bases, 8 bases remained unmatched. CDR3 length: 18 amino acids. In germline, CDR1 is SNHLY, CDR2 FYNNEI. As DNA, the CDR3 is TGTGCCAGCAGTGAAGCTGCCGGGACTAGCGACAGCTCCTACGAGCAGTACTTC. Residues: CASSEAAGTSDSSYEQYF.

This clone was observed once. The chain recombines TRBV5-1 with TRBJ2-7; TRBD2 might be the D (5 bases). Trimming cost V 1 base and J 7 bases, with 18 bases left between them. The germline V gene has CDR1 SGHRS and CDR2 YFSETQ. The CDR3 has 15 residues. The CDR3 is CASSLLAGPPGEQYF. Here the CDR3 DNA reads TGCGCCAGCAGCTTGCTGGCGGGCCCTCCTGGGGAGCAGTACTTC.